Following are 17 T cell receptor beta chains from one sample sequenced in a study of shared clonotypes between healthy human individuals. Profiling relied on immunoSEQ multiplex PCR, and the TCRdb table lists in-frame clones only, not all of them. There are about 1.1 million clones in the sample; roughly 77% occur only once, and roughly 0.83% lies in the top ten. The sample was memory CD4+ T cells from PBMCs. Subset reported: CD45RA-negative fraction. Source of these receptors: a man between 18 and 29 years old in good health. Some clones in this sample may be carry-over from other donors' samples.

The chain has TRBV5-1 and TRBJ1-5, with D hard to call. Trimming shortened V by 3 bases and J by 2 bases, and 9 bases separated the two germline ends. Germline CDR1 is SGHRS and CDR2 is YFSETQ. This CDR3 is 14 amino acids long. The CDR3 loop is CASSYSGGNQPQHF. The CDR3 DNA is TGCGCCAGCAGCTACTCTGGGGGCAATCAGCCCCAGCATTTT.

This clone was detected a few times. The rearrangement uses TRBV19 and TRBJ2-2; TRBD2 matches 9 bases. Unmatched junction bases numbered 14, after V lost 5 bases and J lost 7 bases. The CDR3 is 17 amino acids. Germline lookup yields CDR1 LNHDA and CDR2 SQIVND (reference sequence). CDR3 coding DNA: TGTGCCAGTAGTCCGTCCGGGCTAGCGGGAAGAGTCGGGGAGCTGTTTTTT. Amino acid sequence: CASSPSGLAGRVGELFF.

This chain connects TRBV29-1 to TRBJ1-1; D perhaps matches TRBD1 (5 bases). V was pared by 6 bases and J by 1 base, with 12 bases between. This CDR3 comprises 13 residues. Germline V gene sequence: CDR1 SQVTM, CDR2 ANQGSEA. The CDR3 DNA reads as TGCAGCGTCGGTGCGGACACGAACACTGAAGCTTTCTTT. Amino acid sequence: CSVGADTNTEAFF.

The chain carries TRBV9 and TRBJ1-1; 7 bases match TRBD1. The CDR3 runs to 15 residues. With 2 bases clipped from V and 4 bases from J, the junction kept 8 bases outside the gene matches. Germline V gene sequence: CDR1 SGDLS, CDR2 YYNGEE. CDR3 DNA: TGTGCCAGCAGCGTGTTACAGGGGAAGGGCACTGAAGCTTTCTTT. Translating gives CASSVLQGKGTEAFF.

This clone appeared once. Other DNA sequences in this sample translate to the same CDR3. The V call is TRBV9, the J call TRBJ1-1; D unclear. V lost 2 bases and J 1 base, leaving 6 bases between the germline ends. The V gene's germline CDR1 is SGDLS and CDR2 YYNGEE. This CDR3 spans 13 amino acids. CDR3 coding DNA: TGTGCCAGCAGCGTCGTCAGGAACACTGAAGCTTTCTTT. This sequence encodes CASSVVRNTEAFF.

The V call is TRBV6-1, the J call TRBJ1-1; 11 nucleotides align to TRBD1. Germline trimming cut 7 bases from V and 4 bases from J; bases unmatched to any gene: 5. The CDR3 length is 14 residues. CDR1 is MNHNS and CDR2 is SASEGT in the germline V gene. The CDR3 region has the DNA TGTGCCAGCACCGGACAGGGGGCAGGCACTGAAGCTTTCTTT. As protein: CASTGQGAGTEAFF.

The J gene is TRBJ2-2, the V gene TRBV7-2, with 7 nucleotides matching TRBD2. Looked up from germline, CDR1 is SGHTA and CDR2 is FQGNSA. This CDR3 is built from 14 residues. J gave up 4 bases and V 5 bases, and 4 bases lay outside the gene matches. This CDR3 reads CASSAGRFTGELFF. CDR3 sequence (DNA): TGTGCCAGCAGCGCCGGGAGGTTCACCGGGGAGCTGTTTTTT.

V is TRBV6-1 and J is TRBJ2-7; D gene ambiguous. Germline lookup yields CDR1 MNHNS and CDR2 SASEGT. The CDR3 sequence is 13 residues long. Trimming removed 6 bases from V and 5 bases from J, with 14 bases in between. CDR3 DNA: TGTGCCAGCAGACTTTTTCTGCTCCACGAGCAGTACTTC. Translated: CASRLFLLHEQYF.

V is TRBV6-5 and J is TRBJ2-6, with D unresolved. There are 15 residues in the CDR3. V was shortened by 2 bases and J by 0 bases, with 5 bases between the two germline ends. The germline V gene encodes CDR1 MNHEY and CDR2 SVGAGI. CDR3 amino acids: CASSYDNSGANVLTF. In DNA form, the CDR3 reads TGTGCCAGCAGTTACGACAACTCTGGGGCCAACGTCCTGACTTTC.

This chain connects TRBV6-4 to TRBJ2-1, with D tentatively TRBD2 (5 bases). The V end was cut by 2 bases, the J end by 5 bases, with 7 bases between. The CDR3 is 13 amino acids. Germline V gives CDR1 MRHNA, CDR2 SNTAGT. The CDR3 nucleotides are TGTGCCAGCAGTGACGGGAGTCACAATGAGCAGTTCTTC. Residues: CASSDGSHNEQFF.

V and J are TRBV25-1 and TRBJ2-7, with 12 bases matching TRBD1. Germline V gives CDR1 MGHDK, CDR2 SYGVNS. This CDR3 is 15 amino acids long. With V trimmed by 6 bases and J by 2 bases, 5 bases remained unmatched. The DNA of the CDR3 is TGTGCCAGCAGGGGGACAGGGGGCTGGACCTACGAGCAGTACTTC. It codes for CASRGTGGWTYEQYF.

V and J are TRBV7-2 and TRBJ1-1; D not certain. In germline, CDR1 is SGHTA, CDR2 FQGNSA. The CDR3 runs 15 residues. V was shortened by 1 base and J by 3 bases, with 12 bases between the two germline ends. In DNA form, the CDR3 reads TGTGCCAGCAGCTTAGTGGCGGGCGGGGACACTGAAGCTTTCTTT. This gives the protein CASSLVAGGDTEAFF.

This clone was detected only once. The chain combines TRBV7-9 with TRBJ1-6; no reliable D call. Trimming removed 9 bases at V and 6 bases at J, with 9 bases between. The germline V gene encodes CDR1 SEHNR and CDR2 FQNEAQ (reference sequence). The CDR3 has 12 residues. CDR3 sequence (DNA): TGTGCCAGTAGCCAGTCTAATTCACCCCTCCACTTT. It is translated as CASSQSNSPLHF.

The chain links TRBV30 to TRBJ2-5, with 9 nucleotides matching TRBD2. CDR3 size: 15 residues. J lost 4 bases, V lost 4 bases, and 10 bases had no gene match. Germline V gene data show CDR1 as GTSNPN and CDR2 as SVGIG (reference sequence). This chain's CDR3 is CAWKSGRSPPETQYF. CDR3 coding DNA: TGTGCCTGGAAAAGCGGGAGGTCGCCTCCAGAGACCCAGTACTTC.

This chain uses TRBV5-5 with TRBJ2-7; 7 bases fit TRBD2. Germline-derived CDR1 and CDR2 are SGHKS and YYEKEE (reference sequence). The CDR3 contains 14 residues. Germline trimming cut 5 bases from V and 5 bases from J; bases unmatched to any gene: 10. As DNA, the CDR3 is TGTGCCAGCAGTAGGCGGGAGTTATACCACGAGCAGTACTTC. Residues: CASSRRELYHEQYF.

In its sample, this clone was seen once. This chain links TRBV7-2 with TRBJ1-5, with D unresolved. Trimming took off 1 base at V and 5 bases at J, with 6 bases between the two ends. This CDR3 has 13 amino acids. Per germline, CDR1 SGHTA and CDR2 FQGNSA. The CDR3 DNA reads TGTGCCAGCAGCTTAGATGGCCATCAGCCCCAGCATTTT. Its protein product is CASSLDGHQPQHF.

The V and J genes are TRBV4-2 and TRBJ1-5, with a tentative D call TRBD1 (6 bases). V lost 2 bases, J lost 5 bases, and 13 bases lay in between. The CDR3 covers 15 residues. The V gene's germline CDR1 is LGHNA and CDR2 YNFKEQ. The DNA of the CDR3 is TGTGCCAGCAGCCAAATTCGGGCAGGGGATCAGCCCCAGCATTTT. This translates into CASSQIRAGDQPQHF.